These 14 T cell receptor beta chains originate from one sample sequenced in a study of T cells in Graves' hyperthyroidism and ophthalmopathy. Amplification targeted TCR beta CDR3 regions from RNA transcripts. HTBI primers were employed in a first-round RT-PCR of the TCR CDR3. TCRdb re-analysed the multiplex PCR reads in MiXCR, keeping a single row per CDR3 protein. The table shows about 620,000 distinct CDR3 sequences, with around 15% occurring only once. The sequenced sample was blood. Source of these receptors: a woman aged 25 to 39 with Graves' hyperthyroidism.

This clonotype was counted only a few times. This sequence joins TRBV19 and TRBJ1-1; possibly TRBD1 for D (6 bases). Germline CDR1 and CDR2: LNHDA and SQIVND (reference sequence). V gave up 2 bases and J gave up 5 bases, with 9 bases separating them. CDR3 size: 13 residues. DNA of the CDR3: TGTGCCAGTAGTATACGGGGGCGAACTGAAGCTTTCTTT. Its protein product is CASSIRGRTEAFF.

The chain couples TRBV20-1 to TRBJ1-1; D ambiguous. The CDR3 covers 16 residues. With 0 bases removed from V and 0 bases from J, the gap between germline ends came to 14 bases. Per the germline V gene, CDR1 is DFQATT and CDR2 is SNEGSKA (reference sequence). The DNA of the CDR3 is TGCAGTGCTAGAGATATATTCCAACTATTGAACACTGAAGCTTTCTTT. Amino acid sequence: CSARDIFQLLNTEAFF.

This clonotype was observed many times. V gene TRBV7-9 combines with J gene TRBJ2-5; perhaps TRBD1 as D (5 bases). V lost 2 bases and J 2 bases, leaving 9 bases between the germline ends. This CDR3 is built from 14 residues. CDR1 is SEHNR, CDR2 FQNEAQ, per germline (reference sequence). The CDR3 DNA follows: TGTGCCAGCAGCTTATTACAGGCTCAAGAGACCCAGTACTTC. Amino acid sequence: CASSLLQAQETQYF.

The chain couples TRBV30 to TRBJ2-7, with 7 nucleotides matching TRBD1. The CDR3 has 17 amino acids. Germline CDR1 is GTSNPN and CDR2 is SVGIG (reference sequence). Losses at the gene ends were 1 base for V and 4 bases for J; bases not matched to a gene: 16. Here the CDR3 reads CAWSGLPGQYSSYEQYF. The CDR3 DNA is TGTGCCTGGAGTGGCCTACCGGGACAGTACTCCTCGTACGAGCAGTACTTC.

This clonotype was found a few times. This chain uses TRBV12-3 or TRBV12-4 with TRBJ2-1; 7 bases align to TRBD2. The CDR3 contains 15 residues. V lost 5 bases and J lost 5; bases outside the gene matches: 9. CDR3 DNA sequence: TGTGCCAGCAGTGTTAGCGGGCTTAAGAACAATGAGCAGTTCTTC. Its protein product is CASSVSGLKNNEQFF.

This clonotype was counted many times. The chain uses TRBV28 and TRBJ1-4; D is undetermined. CDR1 is MDHEN, CDR2 SYDVKM, per germline. V was shortened by 1 base and J by 0 bases, with 6 bases between the two germline ends. CDR3 size: 15 residues. The CDR3 DNA sequence: TGTGCCAGCAGTTTATTCAGAGCAACTAATGAAAAACTGTTTTTT. Amino acid sequence: CASSLFRATNEKLFF.

The J gene is TRBJ1-6, the V gene TRBV5-6; D ambiguous. The CDR3 spans 15 residues. Germline V gene data show CDR1 as SGHDT and CDR2 as YYEEEE. With 2 bases removed from V and 4 bases from J, the gap between germline ends came to 10 bases. Here the CDR3 reads CASSLRAGYNSPLHF. CDR3 coding DNA: TGTGCCAGCAGCTTAAGGGCAGGATATAATTCACCCCTCCACTTT.

This clonotype was counted only a few times. This chain links TRBV28 with TRBJ1-5, with a weak D call TRBD1 (5 bases). This CDR3 region has 14 residues. Trimming left V 3 bases short and J 6 bases short, with 12 bases between. Germline CDR1 MDHEN, CDR2 SYDVKM. The CDR3 loop reads CASSFTGGIQPQHF. CDR3 coding DNA: TGTGCCAGCAGTTTCACGGGGGGAATTCAGCCCCAGCATTTT.

This clonotype occurred a few times. This chain connects TRBV2 to TRBJ1-1; TRBD1 might be the D (6 bases). Deletions cut 7 bases from V and 2 bases from J, with 17 bases between. Germline V gene sequence: CDR1 SNHLY, CDR2 FYNNEI. The CDR3 contains 15 residues. Here the CDR3 DNA reads TGTGCCAGCACGAGGGGGTTCTCTAAAAACACTGAAGCTTTCTTT. This encodes CASTRGFSKNTEAFF. Supplemented by reference TRBV2 and TRBJ1-1, the full variable domain reads EPEVTQTPSHQVTQMGQEVILRCVPISNHLYFYWYRQILGQKVEFLVSFYNNEISEKSEIFDDQFSVERPDGSNFTLKIRSTKLEDSAMYFCASTRGFSKNTEAFFGQGTRLTVV.

J is TRBJ2-4 and V is TRBV19, with D unclear. In germline, CDR1 is LNHDA, CDR2 SQIVND (reference sequence). Trimming took 0 bases from V and 5 from J, leaving 5 bases between them. The CDR3 covers 13 residues. In DNA, the CDR3 is TGTGCCAGTAGTATAGATGCCCAAAACATTCAGTACTTC. Translation gives CASSIDAQNIQYF.

The chain links TRBV7-2 to TRBJ1-3; no clear D gene. This CDR3 region has 17 residues. The ends were cut back, 5 bases at V and 0 bases at J, with 17 bases in the middle. Germline V gene data show CDR1 as SGHTA and CDR2 as FQGNSA. The CDR3 loop reads CASSAFGKGSSGNTIYF. DNA of the CDR3: TGTGCCAGCAGCGCCTTTGGTAAAGGGAGCTCTGGAAACACCATATATTTT.

This clonotype has ten or more counts. The V call is TRBV27, the J call TRBJ2-5; D is possibly TRBD2 (6 bases). This CDR3 has 15 residues. The V gene lost 5 bases and the J gene lost 2 bases, with 15 bases spanning the gap. Germline CDR1 MNHEY, CDR2 SMNVEV (reference sequence). This CDR3 is CASSARVGRQETQYF. The CDR3 DNA follows: TGTGCCAGCAGTGCTCGGGTAGGGAGGCAAGAGACCCAGTACTTC.

The genes are TRBV5-6 and TRBJ1-2, with D unclear. CDR1 SGHDT and CDR2 YYEEEE come from the germline V gene. This CDR3 is 15 amino acids long. Trimming cost V 0 bases and J 8 bases, with 17 bases left between them. CDR3 in amino acids: CASSLVPLTLSGYTF. DNA of the CDR3: TGTGCCAGCAGCTTGGTCCCTCTTACCCTCTCGGGCTACACCTTC. Looking up the rest from reference TRBV5-6 and TRBJ1-2 gives the full variable domain: DAGVTQSPTHLIKTRGQQVTLRCSPKSGHDTVSWYQQALGQGPQFIFQYYEEEERQRGNFPDRFSGHQFPNYSSELNVNALLLGDSALYLCASSLVPLTLSGYTFGSGTRLTVV.

This chain uses TRBV24-1 with TRBJ2-7; 8 bases align to TRBD1. The CDR3 spans 13 residues. Trimming took 7 bases from V and 4 from J; bases not matched to a gene: 5. The germline CDR1 and CDR2 sequences are KGHDR and SFDVKD. The CDR3: CATRPRQGYEQYF. CDR3 nucleotide sequence: TGTGCCACCAGGCCTAGACAGGGGTACGAGCAGTACTTC.